This T cell receptor (beta chain) stems from a study of blood T cell repertoires in COVID-19. The protocol was immunoSEQ multiplex PCR, while the TCRdb copy is restricted to in-frame clones and leaves out a portion. Counted here are 120,000 or so clones, over 70% occurring once; the ten biggest clones make up approximately 5.8%. V shed 2 bases and J shed 0 bases, with 9 bases lying between them. Germline V lookup: CDR1 SGDLS, CDR2 YYNGEE. This CDR3 has 15 amino acids. The sample was peripheral blood. The J gene is TRBJ1-5, the V gene TRBV9, with D unclear. The sequence was collected from a man older than 75 with active or convalescent COVID-19. The CDR3 DNA follows: TGTGCCAGCAGCGTCGACGGGGTTAGCAATCAGCCCCAGCATTTT. Protein sequence: CASSVDGVSNQPQHF.